These 3 T cell receptor beta chains share one sample of origin, sequenced in a study of T cell responses to AZD1222 COVID-19 vaccine. The repertoire was sequenced with immunoSEQ multiplex PCR; TCRdb's copy has only in-frame clones and lacks some. In the table there are fewer than 150,000 clones, about 93% of which are singletons. The material was peripheral blood, obtained on day 0 of AZD1222 vaccination. The receptor set was obtained from an adult in good health.

V usage is TRBV3-1 (or the pseudogene TRBV3-2) and J usage is TRBJ1-3; D is possibly TRBD1 (5 bases). CDR1 is LGHDT, CDR2 YNNKEL, per germline (reference sequence). Trimming shortened V by 4 bases and J by 4 bases, and 8 bases separated the two germline ends. This CDR3 is 13 amino acids long. The CDR3 reads CASSPDSGNTIYF. CDR3 sequence (DNA): TGTGCCAGCAGCCCTGACAGCGGAAACACCATATATTTT.

The CDR3 here is CASSLTDRENNEQYF. CDR3 DNA sequence: TGCGCCAGCAGCCTTACGGACAGGGAAAACAACGAGCAGTACTTC. The chain employs TRBV5-1 and TRBJ2-7, with 8 bases identical to TRBD1. The CDR3 is 15 amino acids. Germline values: CDR1 SGHRS, CDR2 YFSETQ. V dropped 4 bases and J dropped 5; count of bases not matched to a gene: 11.

This rearrangement joins TRBV5-5 to TRBJ2-1; TRBD2 matches 8 bases. Germline V gene data show CDR1 as SGHKS and CDR2 as YYEKEE (reference sequence). J was trimmed by 0 bases and V by 2 bases; bases with no gene match: 10. CDR3 length equals 18 residues. The CDR3 here is CASSLGSGGASSYNEQFF. CDR3 coding DNA: TGTGCCAGCAGCTTAGGGAGCGGGGGCGCGAGCTCCTACAATGAGCAGTTCTTC.